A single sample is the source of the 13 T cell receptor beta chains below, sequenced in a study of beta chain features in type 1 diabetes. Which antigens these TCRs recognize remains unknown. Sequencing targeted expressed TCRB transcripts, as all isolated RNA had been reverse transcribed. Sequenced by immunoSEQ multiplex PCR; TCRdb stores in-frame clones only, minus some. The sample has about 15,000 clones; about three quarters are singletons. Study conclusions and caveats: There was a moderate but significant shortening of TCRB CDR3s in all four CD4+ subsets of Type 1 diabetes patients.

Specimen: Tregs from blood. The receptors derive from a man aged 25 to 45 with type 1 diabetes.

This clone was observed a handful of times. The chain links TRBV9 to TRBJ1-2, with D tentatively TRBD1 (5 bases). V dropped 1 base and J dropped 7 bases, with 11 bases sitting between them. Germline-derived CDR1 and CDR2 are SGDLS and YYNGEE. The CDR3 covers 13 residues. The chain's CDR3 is CASSVLSGAGYTF. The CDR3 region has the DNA TGTGCCAGCAGCGTACTTAGCGGGGCTGGCTACACCTTC.

CDR3 nucleotide sequence: TGTGCCAGCTCCTTACAGGGGCCGGAGACCCAGTACTTC. It codes for CASSLQGPETQYF. This sequence joins TRBV18 and TRBJ2-5, with 7 bases lining up with TRBD1. Germline V lookup: CDR1 KGHSH, CDR2 LQKENI. The CDR3 runs to 13 residues. Trimming took 6 bases from V and 5 from J; bases not matched to a gene: 6.

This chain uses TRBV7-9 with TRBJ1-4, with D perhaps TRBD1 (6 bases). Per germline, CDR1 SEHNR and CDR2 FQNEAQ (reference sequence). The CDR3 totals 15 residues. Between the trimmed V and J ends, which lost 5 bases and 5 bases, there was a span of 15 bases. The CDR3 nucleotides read TGTGCCAGCAGCGTCGTTGGACAGTTCAATGAAAAACTGTTTTTT. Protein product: CASSVVGQFNEKLFF. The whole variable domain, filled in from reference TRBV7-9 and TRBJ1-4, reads DTGVSQNPRHKITKRGQNVTFRCDPISEHNRLYWYRQTLGQGPEFLTYFQNEAQLEKSRLLSDRFSAERPKGSFSTLEIQRTEQGDSAMYLCASSVVGQFNEKLFFGSGTQLSVL.

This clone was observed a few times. The CDR3 DNA reads TGTGCCAGCAGCTCCACTAGCAATATCGGCACAGATACGCAGTATTTT. Amino acid sequence: CASSSTSNIGTDTQYF. The chain combines TRBV11-2 with TRBJ2-3; D is possibly TRBD2 (6 bases). The germline V and J ends were trimmed by 4 bases and 1 base, with 15 bases remaining between them. There are 16 residues in the CDR3. Germline values: CDR1 SGHAT, CDR2 FQNNGV.

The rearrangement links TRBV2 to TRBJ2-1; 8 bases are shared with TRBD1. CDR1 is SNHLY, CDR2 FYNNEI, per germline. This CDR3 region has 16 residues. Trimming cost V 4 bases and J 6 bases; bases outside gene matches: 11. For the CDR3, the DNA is TGTGCCAGCAGTGTCGGAGGGGACAGGAGAGTCAATGAGCAGTTCTTC. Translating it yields CASSVGGDRRVNEQFF.

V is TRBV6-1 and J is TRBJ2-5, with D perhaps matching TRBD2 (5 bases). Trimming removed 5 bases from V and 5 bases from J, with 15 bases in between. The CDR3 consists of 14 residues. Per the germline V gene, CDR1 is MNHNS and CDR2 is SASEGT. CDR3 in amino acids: CASSQQGGWETQYF. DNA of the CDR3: TGTGCCAGCAGTCAACAAGGAGGATGGGAGACCCAGTACTTC.

CDR3: CASSNQATDTQYF. The CDR3 DNA sequence: TGTGCCAGTAGTAACCAGGCCACAGATACGCAGTATTTT. This chain connects TRBV19 to TRBJ2-3; no clear D. Trimming took off 4 bases at V and 2 bases at J, with 7 bases between the two ends. The germline gives CDR1 LNHDA, CDR2 SQIVND (reference sequence). The CDR3 totals 13 residues.

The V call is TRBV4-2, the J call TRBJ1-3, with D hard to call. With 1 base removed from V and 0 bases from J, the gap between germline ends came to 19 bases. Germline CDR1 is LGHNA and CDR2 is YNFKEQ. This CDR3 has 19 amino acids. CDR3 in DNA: TGTGCCAGCAGCCAAGTTAAGTCTCGACTGACGGTCTCTGGAAACACCATATATTTT. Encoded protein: CASSQVKSRLTVSGNTIYF.

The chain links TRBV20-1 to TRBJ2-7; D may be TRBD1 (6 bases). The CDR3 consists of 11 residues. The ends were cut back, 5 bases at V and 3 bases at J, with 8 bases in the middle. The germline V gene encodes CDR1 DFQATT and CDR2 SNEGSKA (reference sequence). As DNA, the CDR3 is TGCAGTGCTCCAGGGGACTACGAGCAGTACTTC. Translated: CSAPGDYEQYF.

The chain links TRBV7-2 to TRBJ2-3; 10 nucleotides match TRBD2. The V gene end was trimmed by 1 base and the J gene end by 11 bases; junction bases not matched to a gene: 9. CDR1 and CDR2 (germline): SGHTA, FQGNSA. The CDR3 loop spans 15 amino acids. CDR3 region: CASSLGEAGGQVQYF. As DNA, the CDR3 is TGTGCCAGCAGCTTAGGTGAAGCGGGGGGGCAAGTGCAGTATTTT. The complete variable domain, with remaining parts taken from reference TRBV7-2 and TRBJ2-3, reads GAGVSQSPSNKVTEKGKDVELRCDPISGHTALYWYRQSLGQGLEFLIYFQGNSAPDKSGLPSDRFSAERTGGSVSTLTIQRTQQEDSAVYLCASSLGEAGGQVQYFGPGTRLTVL.

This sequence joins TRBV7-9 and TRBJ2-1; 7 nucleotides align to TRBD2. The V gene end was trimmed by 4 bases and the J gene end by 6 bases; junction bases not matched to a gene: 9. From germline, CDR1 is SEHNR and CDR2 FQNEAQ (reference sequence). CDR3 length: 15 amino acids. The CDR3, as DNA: TGTGCCAGCAGCTCGTTTGCGGGACTACCCAATGAGCAGTTCTTC. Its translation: CASSSFAGLPNEQFF.

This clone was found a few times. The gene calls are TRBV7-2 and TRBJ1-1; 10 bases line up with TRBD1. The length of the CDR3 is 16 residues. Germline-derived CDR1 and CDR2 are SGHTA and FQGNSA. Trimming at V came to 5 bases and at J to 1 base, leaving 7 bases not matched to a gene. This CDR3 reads CASSGDRGRGNTEAFF. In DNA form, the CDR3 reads TGTGCCAGCAGCGGGGACAGGGGCCGCGGGAACACTGAAGCTTTCTTT.

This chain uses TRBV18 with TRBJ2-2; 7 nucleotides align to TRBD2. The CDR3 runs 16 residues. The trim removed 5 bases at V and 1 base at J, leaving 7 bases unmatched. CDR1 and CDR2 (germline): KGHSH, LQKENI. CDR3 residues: CASSSEREWNTGELFF. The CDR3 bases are TGTGCCAGCTCATCGGAGCGGGAATGGAACACCGGGGAGCTGTTTTTT.